This T cell receptor (beta chain) was sequenced in a study of blood T cell repertoires in COVID-19. The wider study: Sites in the United States, Italy and Spain provided acute and convalescent COVID-19 samples. From T cells, B-cell-depleted T cells, or PBMCs came the material, which was cDNA or gDNA.

The CDR3 is 15 amino acids. V shed 5 bases, J shed 0 bases, and the junction held 7 bases outside the gene matches. Germline V CDR1 and CDR2: SGHNT, YYREEE (reference sequence). The authors' processing: From reference gene primer amplification, estimates of nucleated cell counts were derived. Method: immunoSEQ multiplex PCR; TCRdb's copy keeps in-frame clones and lacks some. V, J and clone size are those of that table, while D and trimming were read from the DNA. The sample shows nearly 95,000 clones, roughly 79% of them seen only once. The specimen was peripheral blood. This sequence joins TRBV5-4 and TRBJ1-2, with 7 bases aligning to TRBD1. The clonotype was recovered from a human donor in a cohort sampled during active COVID-19. CDR3 coding DNA: TGTGCCAGCAGGCCAGGGGGTGCGACTAACTATGGCTACACCTTC. Its protein product is CASRPGGATNYGYTF.